This note documents a single T cell receptor (beta chain) sequence. The CDR3 length is 14 residues. J was trimmed by 8 bases and V by 0 bases; bases with no gene match: 5. Germline V gene sequence: CDR1 SGHRS, CDR2 YFSETQ. The data were taken from a study of T cell responses to AZD1222 COVID-19 vaccine. Sequencing used immunoSEQ multiplex PCR; TCRdb keeps in-frame clones, though not all of them. The sample carries about 150,000 clones, about 89% recorded once. The TCR was taken from an adult who received the AZD1222 COVID-19 vaccine. Source: peripheral blood, taken 28 days after the second AZD1222 dose. This chain connects TRBV5-1 to TRBJ2-1; 7 bases fit TRBD2. The CDR3 sequence: CASSLGTSWDEQFF. The CDR3, as DNA: TGCGCCAGCAGCTTGGGGACTAGTTGGGATGAGCAGTTCTTC.